This TCR beta chain stems from a study of cytomegalovirus exposure and HLA in healthy donors. For the study at large: There were 90 million to 130 million unique TCR beta sequences, drawn from some 180 million T cells, in an earlier analysis.

Germline V gene data show CDR1 as SGDLS and CDR2 as YYNGEE. The CDR3 is 16 residues long. Losses at the gene ends were 0 bases for V and 4 bases for J; bases not matched to a gene: 7. Primers: 60 Vbeta forward and 13 Jbeta reverse. Profiling relied on immunoSEQ multiplex PCR, and the TCRdb table lists in-frame clones only, not all of them. The data contain some 130,000 clones, 70% to 80% of them singletons. Comment on this clone: Its antigen is as yet unknown.

Study-wide results and limits: Rates of TCR association differed by HLA locus in a later analysis, with DRB1 highest and HLA-C lowest. Researchers reported in a later analysis that common viral pathogens appeared linked to several top clusters.

The TCR comes from a man in his forties in good health and CMV-seropositive. Sequencing was done on a sample of PBMCs. V is TRBV9 and J is TRBJ2-7; 10 bases match TRBD1. CDR3 bases: TGTGCCAGCAGCGTAGCCAGGGACAGGGGTTCTTACGAGCAGTACTTC. Its translation is CASSVARDRGSYEQYF.